This T cell receptor beta chain originates from a study of tumor and adjacent non-tumor tissue in lung cancer. About the research overall: Aged roughly 30 to 76 years, patients included more than nine men and several women with stage I to III disease.

The CDR3 sequence is 14 residues long. This clonotype was observed a handful of times. No antigen is known for it. A read error may produce the germline difference seen at one junction end. Overall study findings and caveats: Normal lung showed higher cumulative top 100 clone frequency than tumor.

The library came from three nested PCR rounds adapted from ARM-PCR protocols. MiXCR, applied by TCRdb to the multiplex PCR reads, yields one record per CDR3 protein. The sample records over 60,000 distinct CDR3 sequences, around four fifths being singletons. RNA was extracted from bulk tissue without any cell sorting. The TCR sequence derives from a man between 60 and 70 years old with non-small cell lung cancer. This rearrangement joins TRBV12-3 or TRBV12-4 to TRBJ1-6, with 7 bases aligning to TRBD1. The sample comprised lung tumor tissue. CDR3 amino acids: CASTLGDSNSPLHF. CDR3 in DNA: TGTGCCAGCACCCTCGGGGACAGCAATTCACCACTCCACTTT.